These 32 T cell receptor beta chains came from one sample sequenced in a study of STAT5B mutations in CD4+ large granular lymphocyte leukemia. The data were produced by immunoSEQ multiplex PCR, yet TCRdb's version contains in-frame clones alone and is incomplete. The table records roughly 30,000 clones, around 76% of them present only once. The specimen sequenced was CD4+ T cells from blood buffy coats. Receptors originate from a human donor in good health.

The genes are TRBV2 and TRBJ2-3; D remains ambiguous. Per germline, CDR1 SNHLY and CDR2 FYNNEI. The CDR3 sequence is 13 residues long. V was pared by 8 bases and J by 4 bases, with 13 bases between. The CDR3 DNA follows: TGTGCCAGCGAAATACAGCACCCAGATACGCAGTATTTT. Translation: CASEIQHPDTQYF.

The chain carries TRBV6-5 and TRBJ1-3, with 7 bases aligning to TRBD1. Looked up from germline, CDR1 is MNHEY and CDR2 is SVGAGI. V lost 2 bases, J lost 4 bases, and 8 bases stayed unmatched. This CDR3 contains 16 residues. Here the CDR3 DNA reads TGTGCCAGCAGTTACGACGCAGGGGGAGGAGGAAACACCATATATTTT. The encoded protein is CASSYDAGGGGNTIYF.

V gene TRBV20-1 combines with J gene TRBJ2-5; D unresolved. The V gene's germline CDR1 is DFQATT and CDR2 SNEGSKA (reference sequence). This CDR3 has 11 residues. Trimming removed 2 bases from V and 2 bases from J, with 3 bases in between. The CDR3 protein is CSARWQETQYF. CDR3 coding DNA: TGCAGTGCTAGATGGCAAGAGACCCAGTACTTC.

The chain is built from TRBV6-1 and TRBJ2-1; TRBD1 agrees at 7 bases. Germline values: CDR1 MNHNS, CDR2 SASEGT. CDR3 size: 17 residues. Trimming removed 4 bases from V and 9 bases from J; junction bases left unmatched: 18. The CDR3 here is CASSARSRGTPHIEQFF. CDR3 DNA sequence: TGTGCCAGCAGTGCCCGTTCCAGGGGGACCCCCCACATTGAGCAGTTCTTC.

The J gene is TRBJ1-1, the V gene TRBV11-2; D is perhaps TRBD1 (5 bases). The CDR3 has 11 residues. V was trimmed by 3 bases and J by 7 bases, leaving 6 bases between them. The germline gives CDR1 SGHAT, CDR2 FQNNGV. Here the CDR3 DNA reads TGTGCCAGCAGCTTCGGGGGTGAAGCTTTCTTT. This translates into CASSFGGEAFF.

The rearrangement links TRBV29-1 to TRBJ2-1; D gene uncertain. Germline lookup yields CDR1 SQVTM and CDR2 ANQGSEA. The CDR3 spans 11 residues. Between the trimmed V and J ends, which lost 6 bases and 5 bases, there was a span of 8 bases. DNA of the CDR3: TGCAGCGTGGTACACGACAATGAGCAGTTCTTC. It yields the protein CSVVHDNEQFF.

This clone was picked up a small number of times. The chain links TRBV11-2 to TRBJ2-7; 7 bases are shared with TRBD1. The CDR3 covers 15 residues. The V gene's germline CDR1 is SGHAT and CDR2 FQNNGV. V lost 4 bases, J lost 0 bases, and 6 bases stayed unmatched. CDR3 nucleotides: TGTGCCAGCAGCTCCCCTCGGACAGGCTCCTACGAGCAGTACTTC. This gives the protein CASSSPRTGSYEQYF.

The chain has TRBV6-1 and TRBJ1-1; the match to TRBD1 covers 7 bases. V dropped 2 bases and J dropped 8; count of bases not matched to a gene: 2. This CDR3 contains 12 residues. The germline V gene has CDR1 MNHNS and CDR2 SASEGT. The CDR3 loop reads CASSEPGGEAFF. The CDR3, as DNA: TGTGCCAGCAGTGAACCAGGGGGGGAAGCTTTCTTT.

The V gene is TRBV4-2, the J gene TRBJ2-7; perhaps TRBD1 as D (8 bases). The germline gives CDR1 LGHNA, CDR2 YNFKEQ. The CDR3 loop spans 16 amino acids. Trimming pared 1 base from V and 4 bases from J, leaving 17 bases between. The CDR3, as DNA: TGTGCCAGCAGCCAAGCGGGGGGACAGGTTGAGTACGAGCAGTACTTC. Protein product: CASSQAGGQVEYEQYF.

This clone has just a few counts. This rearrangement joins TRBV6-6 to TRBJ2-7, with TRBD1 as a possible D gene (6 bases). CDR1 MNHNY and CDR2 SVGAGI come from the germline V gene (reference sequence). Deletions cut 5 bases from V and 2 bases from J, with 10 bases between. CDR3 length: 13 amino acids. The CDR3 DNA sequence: TGTGCCAGCAGTCGGGACATGACCTACGAGCAGTACTTC. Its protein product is CASSRDMTYEQYF.

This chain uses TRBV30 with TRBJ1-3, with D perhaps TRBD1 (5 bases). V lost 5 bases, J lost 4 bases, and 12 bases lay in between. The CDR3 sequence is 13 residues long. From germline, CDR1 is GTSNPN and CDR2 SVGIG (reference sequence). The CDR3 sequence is CAWSRGFGNTIYF. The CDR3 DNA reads TGTGCCTGGTCGAGGGGATTCGGAAACACCATATATTTT.

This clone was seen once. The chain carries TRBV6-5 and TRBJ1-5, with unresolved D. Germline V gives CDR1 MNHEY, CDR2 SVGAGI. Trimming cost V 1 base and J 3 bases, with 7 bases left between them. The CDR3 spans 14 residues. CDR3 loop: CASSYYTDNQPQHF. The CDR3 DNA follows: TGTGCCAGCAGTTACTACACAGACAATCAGCCCCAGCATTTT.

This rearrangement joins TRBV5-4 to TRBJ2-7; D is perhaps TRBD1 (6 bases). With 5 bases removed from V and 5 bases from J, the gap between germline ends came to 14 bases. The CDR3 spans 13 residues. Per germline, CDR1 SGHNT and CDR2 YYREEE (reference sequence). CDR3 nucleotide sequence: TGTGCCAGCAGTTATGACAGGTTAGACGAGCAGTACTTC. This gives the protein CASSYDRLDEQYF.

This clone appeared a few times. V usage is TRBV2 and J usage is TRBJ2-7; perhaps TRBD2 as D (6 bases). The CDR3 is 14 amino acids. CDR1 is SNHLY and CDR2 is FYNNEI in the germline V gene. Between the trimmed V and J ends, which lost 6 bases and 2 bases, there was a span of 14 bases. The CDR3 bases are TGTGCCAGCAGGGGGGGTAGAGCCGCCTACGAGCAGTACTTC. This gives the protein CASRGGRAAYEQYF.

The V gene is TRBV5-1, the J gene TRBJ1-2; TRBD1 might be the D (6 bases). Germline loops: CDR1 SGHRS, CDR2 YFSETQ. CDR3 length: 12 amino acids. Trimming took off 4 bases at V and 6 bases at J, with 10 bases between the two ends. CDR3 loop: CASSVQGNGYTF. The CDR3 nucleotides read TGCGCCAGCAGCGTACAGGGAAATGGCTACACCTTC. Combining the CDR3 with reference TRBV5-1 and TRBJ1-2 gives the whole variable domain KAGVTQTPRYLIKTRGQQVTLSCSPISGHRSVSWYQQTPGQGLQFLFEYFSETQRNKGNFPGRFSGRQFSNSRSEMNVSTLELGDSALYLCASSVQGNGYTFGSGTRLTVV.

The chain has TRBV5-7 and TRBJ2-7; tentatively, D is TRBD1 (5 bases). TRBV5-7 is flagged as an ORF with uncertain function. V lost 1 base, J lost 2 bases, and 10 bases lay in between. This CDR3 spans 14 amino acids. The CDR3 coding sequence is TGTGCCAGCAGCTTGCTATCCAGGGCCTACGAGCAGTACTTC. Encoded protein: CASSLLSRAYEQYF.

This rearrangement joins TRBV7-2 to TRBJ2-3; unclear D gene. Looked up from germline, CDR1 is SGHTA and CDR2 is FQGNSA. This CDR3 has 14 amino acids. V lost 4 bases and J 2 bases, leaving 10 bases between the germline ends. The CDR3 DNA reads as TGTGCCAGCAGCTCAGACGGATACACAGATACGCAGTATTTT. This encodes CASSSDGYTDTQYF.

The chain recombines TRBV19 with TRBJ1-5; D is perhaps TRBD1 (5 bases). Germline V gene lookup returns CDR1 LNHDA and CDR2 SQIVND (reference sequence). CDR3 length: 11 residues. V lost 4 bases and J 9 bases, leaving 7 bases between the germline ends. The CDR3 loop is CASSTTGPQHF. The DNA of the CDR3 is TGTGCCAGTAGTACCACAGGGCCCCAGCATTTT.

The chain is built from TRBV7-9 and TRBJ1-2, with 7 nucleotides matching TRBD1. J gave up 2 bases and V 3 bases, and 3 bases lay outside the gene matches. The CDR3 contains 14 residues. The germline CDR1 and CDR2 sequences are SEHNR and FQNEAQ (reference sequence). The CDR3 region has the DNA TGTGCCAGCAGCTTCGGGACAGAAAACTATGGCTACACCTTC. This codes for CASSFGTENYGYTF. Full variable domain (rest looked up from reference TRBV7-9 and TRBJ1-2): DTGVSQNPRHKITKRGQNVTFRCDPISEHNRLYWYRQTLGQGPEFLTYFQNEAQLEKSRLLSDRFSAERPKGSFSTLEIQRTEQGDSAMYLCASSFGTENYGYTFGSGTRLTVV.

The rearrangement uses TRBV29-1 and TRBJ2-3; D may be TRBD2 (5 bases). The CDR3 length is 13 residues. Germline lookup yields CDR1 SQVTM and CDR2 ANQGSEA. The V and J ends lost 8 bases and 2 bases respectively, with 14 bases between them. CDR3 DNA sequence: TGCAGCCTATTCGAGGGTTTCACAGATACGCAGTATTTT. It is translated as CSLFEGFTDTQYF.

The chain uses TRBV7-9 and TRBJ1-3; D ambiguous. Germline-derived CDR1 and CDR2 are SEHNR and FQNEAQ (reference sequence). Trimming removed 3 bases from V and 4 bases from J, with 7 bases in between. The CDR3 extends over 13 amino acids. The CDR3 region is CASSFSRGNTIYF. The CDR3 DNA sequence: TGTGCCAGCAGCTTTTCGCGGGGAAACACCATATATTTT.

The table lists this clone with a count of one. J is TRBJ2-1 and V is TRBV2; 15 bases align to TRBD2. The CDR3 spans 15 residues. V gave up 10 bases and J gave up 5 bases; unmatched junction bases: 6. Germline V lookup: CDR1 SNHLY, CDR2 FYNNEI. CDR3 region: CATPGLAGGNNEQFF. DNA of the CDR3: TGTGCCACCCCGGGACTAGCGGGAGGTAACAATGAGCAGTTCTTC.

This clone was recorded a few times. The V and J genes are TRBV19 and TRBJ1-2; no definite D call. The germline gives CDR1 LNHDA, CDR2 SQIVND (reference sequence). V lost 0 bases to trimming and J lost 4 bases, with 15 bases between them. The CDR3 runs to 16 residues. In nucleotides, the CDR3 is TGTGCCAGTAGTATAGATGATACCGGTTGGGGCTATGGCTACACCTTC. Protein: CASSIDDTGWGYGYTF.

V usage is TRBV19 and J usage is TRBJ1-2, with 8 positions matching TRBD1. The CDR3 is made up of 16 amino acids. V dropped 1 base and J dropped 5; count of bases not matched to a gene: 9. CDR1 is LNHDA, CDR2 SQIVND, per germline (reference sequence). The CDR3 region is CASSIAGGLGAYGYTF. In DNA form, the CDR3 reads TGTGCCAGTAGTATAGCAGGGGGCTTAGGAGCTTATGGCTACACCTTC.

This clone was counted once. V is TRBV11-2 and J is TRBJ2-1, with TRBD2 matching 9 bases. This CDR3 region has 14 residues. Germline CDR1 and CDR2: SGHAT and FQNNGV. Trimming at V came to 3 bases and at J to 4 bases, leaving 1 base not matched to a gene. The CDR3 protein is CASSFSGGYNEQFF. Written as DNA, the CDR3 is TGTGCCAGCAGCTTTAGCGGGGGTTACAATGAGCAGTTCTTC.

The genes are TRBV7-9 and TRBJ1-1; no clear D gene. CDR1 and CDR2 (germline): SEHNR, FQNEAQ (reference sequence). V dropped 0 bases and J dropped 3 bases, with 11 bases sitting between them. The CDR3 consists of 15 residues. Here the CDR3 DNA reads TGTGCCAGCAGCTTAGCGGCCAGATGGGACACTGAAGCTTTCTTT. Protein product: CASSLAARWDTEAFF.

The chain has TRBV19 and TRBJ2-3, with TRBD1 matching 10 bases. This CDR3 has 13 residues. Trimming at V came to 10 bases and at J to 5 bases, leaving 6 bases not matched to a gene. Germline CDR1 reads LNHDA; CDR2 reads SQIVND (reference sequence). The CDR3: CATQDRGGDTQYF. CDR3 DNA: TGTGCCACCCAGGACAGGGGGGGAGATACGCAGTATTTT.

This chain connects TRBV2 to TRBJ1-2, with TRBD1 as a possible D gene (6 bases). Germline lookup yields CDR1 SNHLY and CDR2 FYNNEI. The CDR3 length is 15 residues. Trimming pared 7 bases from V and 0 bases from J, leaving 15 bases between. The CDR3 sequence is CASNILGTSNYGYTF. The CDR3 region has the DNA TGTGCCAGCAACATATTAGGGACATCTAACTATGGCTACACCTTC.

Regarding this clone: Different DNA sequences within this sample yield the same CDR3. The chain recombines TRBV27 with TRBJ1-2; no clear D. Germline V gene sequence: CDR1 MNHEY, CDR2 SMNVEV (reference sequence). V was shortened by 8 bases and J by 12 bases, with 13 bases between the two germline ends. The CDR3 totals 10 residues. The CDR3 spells CASSRGCDTF. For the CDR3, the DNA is TGTGCCAGCTCTCGAGGATGCGACACCTTC.

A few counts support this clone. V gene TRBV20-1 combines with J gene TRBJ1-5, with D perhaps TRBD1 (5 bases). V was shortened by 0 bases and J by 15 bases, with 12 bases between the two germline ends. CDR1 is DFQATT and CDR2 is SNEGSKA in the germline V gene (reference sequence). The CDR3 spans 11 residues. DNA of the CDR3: TGCAGTGCTAGAGATAACCGGGACGCGCATTTT. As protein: CSARDNRDAHF.

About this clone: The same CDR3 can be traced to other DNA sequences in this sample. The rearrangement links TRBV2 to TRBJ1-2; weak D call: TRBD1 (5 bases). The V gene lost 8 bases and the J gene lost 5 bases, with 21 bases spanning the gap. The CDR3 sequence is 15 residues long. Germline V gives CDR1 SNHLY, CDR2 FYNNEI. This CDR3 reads CASAPTAPVEYGYTF. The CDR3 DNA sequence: TGTGCCAGCGCCCCGACAGCCCCAGTAGAATATGGCTACACCTTC.

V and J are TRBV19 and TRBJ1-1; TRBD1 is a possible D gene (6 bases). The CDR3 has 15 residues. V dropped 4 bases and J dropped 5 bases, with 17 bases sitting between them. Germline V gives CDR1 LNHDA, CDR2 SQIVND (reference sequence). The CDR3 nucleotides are TGTGCCAGTAGTACCGGTGGGGGCATGAGGACTGAAGCTTTCTTT. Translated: CASSTGGGMRTEAFF.